These 8 T cell receptor beta chains came from one sample sequenced in a study of cytomegalovirus exposure and HLA in healthy donors. Primers included in the PCR were 60 Vbeta and 13 Jbeta primers. Clones were read by immunoSEQ multiplex PCR, and TCRdb kept only the in-frame ones, dropping some. The table has about 150,000 clones, around 80% seen once; the top ten hold around 6.3%. The specimen was PBMCs. The receptors originated from a man aged 35-49 years in good health and CMV-seropositive.

The chain employs TRBV6-6 and TRBJ2-7; 8 bases line up with TRBD1. CDR3 length: 15 amino acids. CDR1 MNHNY and CDR2 SVGAGI come from the germline V gene (reference sequence). V shed 6 bases and J 7 bases; nucleotides not matched to a gene: 14. CDR3 region: CASSRGQGFGGEQYF. CDR3 in DNA: TGTGCCAGCAGCCGAGGACAGGGTTTTGGGGGGGAGCAGTACTTC.

The rearrangement uses TRBV6-1 and TRBJ1-5; D remains ambiguous. The CDR3 runs to 16 residues. Trimming removed 2 bases at V and 0 bases at J, with 11 bases between. Germline V gives CDR1 MNHNS, CDR2 SASEGT. The CDR3 nucleotides read TGTGCCAGCAGTGAACAGGCTACTTATAGCAATCAGCCCCAGCATTTT. Translating gives CASSEQATYSNQPQHF.

This chain uses TRBV7-2 with TRBJ1-1; perhaps TRBD1 as D (6 bases). The length of the CDR3 is 14 residues. The V gene lost 4 bases and the J gene lost 4 bases, with 13 bases spanning the gap. Germline CDR1 and CDR2: SGHTA and FQGNSA. CDR3 DNA: TGTGCCAGCAGCTCCATAGGGGGGGGCACTGAAGCTTTCTTT. The encoded protein is CASSSIGGGTEAFF.

The J gene is TRBJ1-5, the V gene TRBV21-1; the table's D call TRBD1 went unverified against the DNA. TRBV21-1 is recorded as a pseudogene. This CDR3 is 18 amino acids long. CDR3 coding DNA: TGTGCCAGCAGCGACAGGGGGTGGGTATTGGGTAGCAATCAGCCCCAGCATTTT. This codes for CASSDRGWVLGSNQPQHF.

This clone was seen just once. The V call is TRBV6-5, the J call TRBJ1-2, with TRBD1 matching over 11 bases. Germline V gene data show CDR1 as MNHEY and CDR2 as SVGAGI. This CDR3 spans 14 amino acids. With 7 bases clipped from V and 4 bases from J, the junction kept 5 bases outside the gene matches. CDR3: CASTDGQGAYGYTF. The CDR3 coding sequence is TGTGCCAGCACCGACGGACAGGGGGCCTATGGCTACACCTTC.

This clone came up once. The chain joins TRBV28 to TRBJ2-2; 7 bases align to TRBD1. V lost 7 bases to trimming and J lost 2 bases; unmatched junction nucleotides: 13. Germline CDR1 and CDR2: MDHEN and SYDVKM. The CDR3 is made up of 17 amino acids. CDR3: CASTSQLGTVNTGELFF. CDR3 in DNA: TGTGCCAGCACCTCTCAGCTCGGGACAGTTAACACCGGGGAGCTGTTTTTT.

The V and J genes are TRBV19 and TRBJ2-5; D gene unclear. Germline CDR1 and CDR2: LNHDA and SQIVND (reference sequence). This CDR3 is 14 amino acids long. Trimming took off 4 bases at V and 2 bases at J, with 11 bases between the two ends. CDR3 residues: CASSSKRQQETQYF. The DNA of the CDR3 is TGTGCCAGTAGTAGTAAGAGGCAACAAGAGACCCAGTACTTC.

The chain joins TRBV19 to TRBJ2-7; TRBD2 matches 15 bases. The CDR3 has 15 residues. With 7 bases clipped from V and 6 bases from J, the junction kept 7 bases outside the gene matches. Germline loops: CDR1 LNHDA, CDR2 SQIVND (reference sequence). CDR3 sequence: CASNPGLAGGSEQYF. CDR3 sequence (DNA): TGTGCCAGTAACCCGGGACTAGCGGGAGGAAGCGAGCAGTACTTC. The variable domain in full, completed from reference TRBV19 and TRBJ2-7, reads DGGITQSPKYLFRKEGQNVTLSCEQNLNHDAMYWYRQDPGQGLRLIYYSQIVNDFQKGDIAEGYSVSREKKESFPLTVTSAQKNPTAFYLCASNPGLAGGSEQYFGPGTRLTVT.